Listed here are 12 T cell receptor beta chains from one sample, sequenced in a study of beta chain features in type 1 diabetes. General study findings and limits: Researchers report that Type 1 diabetes patients had moderately but significantly shorter TCRB CDR3s across all four CD4+ subsets.

Expressed TCRB transcripts were sequenced, since all the RNA that had been isolated was reverse transcribed. Clones were sequenced by immunoSEQ multiplex PCR, and TCRdb holds only the in-frame ones, with some missing. The sample lists 200,000 to 300,000 clones, about a fifth occurring once. No cognate antigen is known for these TCRs. The specimen sequenced was naive CD4+ T cells from blood. The receptor source for this set is a woman in her forties with type 1 diabetes.

CDR3 DNA: TGTGCCTGGAGTGTCCGCCCTACTAGTGAGCAGTTCTTC. Its translation: CAWSVRPTSEQFF. The J gene is TRBJ2-1, the V gene TRBV30; maybe TRBD2 (5 bases). V lost 0 bases to trimming and J lost 9 bases, with 12 bases between them. CDR1 GTSNPN and CDR2 SVGIG come from the germline V gene (reference sequence). CDR3 size: 13 residues.

The V and J genes are TRBV18 and TRBJ2-7; D gene ambiguous. The ends were cut back, 0 bases at V and 9 bases at J, with 15 bases in the middle. This CDR3 has 14 residues. Per germline, CDR1 KGHSH and CDR2 LQKENI. DNA of the CDR3: TGTGCCAGCTCACCACCTTCAGGTCCCCTCGGGCAGTACTTC. Protein product: CASSPPSGPLGQYF.

This clone was detected a few times. The genes are TRBV12-5 and TRBJ1-1, with D possibly TRBD1 on 6 matching bases. Between the trimmed V and J ends, which lost 7 bases and 5 bases, there was a span of 14 bases. The germline V gene encodes CDR1 LGHNT and CDR2 FRNRAP. This CDR3 has 13 residues. Here the CDR3 reads CASVPTGLTEAFF. The CDR3 DNA reads TGTGCTAGTGTCCCGACAGGTTTAACTGAAGCTTTCTTT.

This clone appeared a few times. The chain joins TRBV9 to TRBJ2-1, with a weak D call TRBD2 (5 bases). The CDR3 sequence is 12 residues long. Germline V gene lookup returns CDR1 SGDLS and CDR2 YYNGEE. V was cut by 0 bases and J by 8 bases, with 6 bases left in between. The CDR3 is CASSVAGYEQFF. CDR3 nucleotide sequence: TGTGCCAGCAGCGTAGCGGGGTATGAGCAGTTCTTC.

The rearrangement joins TRBV27 to TRBJ1-2; 12 bases are shared with TRBD1. The trim removed 5 bases at V and 6 bases at J, leaving 7 bases unmatched. CDR3 length: 15 residues. Germline values: CDR1 MNHEY, CDR2 SMNVEV (reference sequence). The CDR3 DNA sequence: TGTGCCAGCAGTCAATCGGGACAGGGGGCGGATGGCTACACCTTC. As protein: CASSQSGQGADGYTF.

The chain joins TRBV5-6 to TRBJ1-2; no reliable D call. The germline V gene encodes CDR1 SGHDT and CDR2 YYEEEE. The V end lost 4 bases, the J end lost 3 bases, and 4 bases lay between the germline ends. The CDR3 runs 11 residues. The CDR3 DNA sequence: TGTGCCAGCAGCCTCTACTATGGCTACACCTTC. Translated: CASSLYYGYTF.

This clone came up a few times. The V call is TRBV30, the J call TRBJ2-3; D remains unclear. The germline V and J ends were trimmed by 5 bases and 1 base, with 7 bases remaining between them. Looked up from germline, CDR1 is GTSNPN and CDR2 is SVGIG (reference sequence). The CDR3 covers 12 residues. DNA of the CDR3: TGTGCCTGGGGTCCAGGCACAGATACGCAGTATTTT. This translates into CAWGPGTDTQYF. The full variable domain, with the rest looked up from reference TRBV30 and TRBJ2-3, is SQTIHQWPATLVQPVGSPLSLECTVEGTSNPNLYWYRQAAGRGLQLLFYSVGIGQISSEVPQNLSASRPQDRQFILSSKKLLLSDSGFYLCAWGPGTDTQYFGPGTRLTVL.

This clone was counted between two and nine times. This chain joins TRBV29-1 and TRBJ1-1; D unclear. The CDR3 is 17 amino acids. Trimming shortened V by 4 bases and J by 0 bases, and 21 bases separated the two germline ends. Germline V gene sequence: CDR1 SQVTM, CDR2 ANQGSEA. CDR3 residues: CSVGKALLSKMNTEAFF. The DNA for the CDR3 is TGCAGCGTTGGAAAAGCCCTGCTCTCCAAAATGAACACTGAAGCTTTCTTT.

A few counts support this clone. This chain uses TRBV2 with TRBJ2-5; 8 bases agree with TRBD2. The J segment lost 5 bases and the V segment lost 3 bases, leaving 11 bases of the junction unmatched. The CDR3 runs to 16 residues. CDR1 and CDR2 (germline): SNHLY, FYNNEI. In nucleotides, the CDR3 is TGTGCCAGCAGTGAGCTACCGGGACTAGTGGCCGAGACCCAGTACTTC. This codes for CASSELPGLVAETQYF.

V is TRBV2 and J is TRBJ2-1, with 9 bases aligning to TRBD1. The germline CDR1 and CDR2 sequences are SNHLY and FYNNEI. Germline trimming cut 3 bases from V and 4 bases from J; bases unmatched to any gene: 7. There are 16 residues in the CDR3. Here the CDR3 DNA reads TGTGCCAGCAGTGATCCGGGACAGGGCGCTTACAATGAGCAGTTCTTC. Translated, it gives CASSDPGQGAYNEQFF.

The rearrangement joins TRBV7-2 to TRBJ2-3, with D perhaps TRBD2 (6 bases). V was pared by 8 bases and J by 1 base, with 16 bases between. CDR3 length equals 15 residues. Germline V gives CDR1 SGHTA, CDR2 FQGNSA. Here the CDR3 DNA reads TGTGCCAGCCTCGGGATCGGCGGGGGCACAGATACGCAGTATTTT. It encodes CASLGIGGGTDTQYF.

Only one count was recorded for this clone. The J gene is TRBJ1-1, the V gene TRBV7-3; 10 nucleotides align to TRBD1. Trimming cost V 4 bases and J 5 bases; bases outside gene matches: 10. The CDR3 consists of 16 residues. CDR1 is SGHTA, CDR2 FQGTGA, per germline. This chain's CDR3 is CASSSTPGQGRTEAFF. Written as DNA, the CDR3 is TGTGCCAGCAGCTCAACACCGGGACAGGGGAGAACTGAAGCTTTCTTT.